This T cell receptor beta chain was identified during a study of blood T cell repertoires in COVID-19. Study-level information: T cells, B-cell-depleted T cells, or PBMCs supplied cDNA or gDNA.

Enrollees, roughly 18 to 90 years old, lived in fewer than 25 US areas. Cohort placement rested on clinical history that participants reported themselves. Cohort 3 donors counted as recovered after two negative PCRs, clearance, or resolved symptoms. Measured with immunoSEQ multiplex PCR; TCRdb has only the in-frame clones, and not every one. The sample has some 350,000 clones, over 80% seen once; the top ten hold about 5%. Germline CDR1 is MNHEY and CDR2 is SVGAGI. Trimming removed 6 bases from V and 5 bases from J, with 16 bases in between. This CDR3 has 15 amino acids. V gene TRBV6-5 combines with J gene TRBJ2-2; TRBD1 is a possible D gene (6 bases). Material for sequencing was PBMCs or T cells enriched from blood (not recorded which). The sequence was collected from a man aged 30 to 45 who had recovered from COVID-19. CDR3 sequence: CASSEGPTGTGELFF. CDR3 in DNA: TGTGCCAGCAGCGAGGGACCCACAGGGACCGGGGAGCTGTTTTTT.